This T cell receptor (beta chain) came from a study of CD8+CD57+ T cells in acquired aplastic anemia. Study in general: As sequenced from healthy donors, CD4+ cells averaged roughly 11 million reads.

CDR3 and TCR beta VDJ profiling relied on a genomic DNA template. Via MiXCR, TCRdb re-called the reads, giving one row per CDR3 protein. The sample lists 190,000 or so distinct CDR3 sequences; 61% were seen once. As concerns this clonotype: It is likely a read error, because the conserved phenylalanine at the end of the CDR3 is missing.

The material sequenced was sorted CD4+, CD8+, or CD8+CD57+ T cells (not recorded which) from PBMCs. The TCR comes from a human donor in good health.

The CDR3: CASKGQGFEQYL. In DNA form, the CDR3 reads TGCGCCAGCAAGGGACAGGGGTTCGAGCAGTACCTC. This chain connects TRBV5-1 to TRBJ2-7; 10 bases map to TRBD1. Germline V lookup: CDR1 SGHRS, CDR2 YFSETQ. The ends lost 6 bases at V and 6 bases at J; junction bases unmatched: 3. The length of the CDR3 is 12 residues.